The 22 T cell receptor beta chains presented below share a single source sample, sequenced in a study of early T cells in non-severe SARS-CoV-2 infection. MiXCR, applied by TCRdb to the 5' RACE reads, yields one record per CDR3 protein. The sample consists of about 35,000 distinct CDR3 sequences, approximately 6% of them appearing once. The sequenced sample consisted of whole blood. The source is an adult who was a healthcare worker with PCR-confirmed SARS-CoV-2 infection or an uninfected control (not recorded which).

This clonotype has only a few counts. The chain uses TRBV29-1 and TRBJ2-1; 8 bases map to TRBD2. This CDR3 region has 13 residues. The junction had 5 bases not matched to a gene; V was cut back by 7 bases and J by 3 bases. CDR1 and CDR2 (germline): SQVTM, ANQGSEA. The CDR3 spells CSERAGVYNEQFF. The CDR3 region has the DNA TGCAGCGAACGAGCGGGAGTCTACAATGAGCAGTTCTTC.

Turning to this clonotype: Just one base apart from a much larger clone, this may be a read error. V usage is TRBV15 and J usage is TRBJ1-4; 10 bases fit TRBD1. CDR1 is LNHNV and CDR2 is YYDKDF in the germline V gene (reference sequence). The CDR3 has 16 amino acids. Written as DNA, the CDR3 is TGTACCACCAGCAGAACCGAGACAGGGGGCAGGGAAAAACTGTTTTTT. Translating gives CTTSRTETGGREKLFF.

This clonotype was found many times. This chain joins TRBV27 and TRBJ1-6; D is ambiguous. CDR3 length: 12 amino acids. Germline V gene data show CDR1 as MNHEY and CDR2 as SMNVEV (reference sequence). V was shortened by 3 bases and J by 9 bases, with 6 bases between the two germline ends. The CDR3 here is CASSFRSSPLHF. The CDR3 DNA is TGTGCCAGCAGTTTCAGGAGTTCACCCCTCCACTTT.

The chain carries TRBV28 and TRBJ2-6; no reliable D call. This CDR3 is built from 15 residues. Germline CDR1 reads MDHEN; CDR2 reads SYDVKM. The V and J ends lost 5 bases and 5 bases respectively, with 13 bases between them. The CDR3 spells CASSPHGDRANVLTF. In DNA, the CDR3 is TGTGCCAGCAGTCCCCACGGCGACAGGGCCAACGTCCTGACTTTC.

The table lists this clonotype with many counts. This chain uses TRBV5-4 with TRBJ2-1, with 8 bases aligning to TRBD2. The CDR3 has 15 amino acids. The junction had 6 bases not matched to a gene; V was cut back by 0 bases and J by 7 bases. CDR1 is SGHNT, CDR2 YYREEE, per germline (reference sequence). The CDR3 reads CASSLAGGVVNEQFF. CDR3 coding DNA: TGTGCCAGCAGCTTGGCGGGAGGGGTCGTTAATGAGCAGTTCTTC.

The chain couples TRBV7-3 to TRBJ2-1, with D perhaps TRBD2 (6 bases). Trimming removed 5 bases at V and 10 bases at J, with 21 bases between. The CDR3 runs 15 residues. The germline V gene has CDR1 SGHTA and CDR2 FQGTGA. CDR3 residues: CASSPSGLPGREQFF. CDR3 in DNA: TGTGCCAGCAGCCCATCGGGACTTCCCGGGCGGGAGCAGTTCTTC.

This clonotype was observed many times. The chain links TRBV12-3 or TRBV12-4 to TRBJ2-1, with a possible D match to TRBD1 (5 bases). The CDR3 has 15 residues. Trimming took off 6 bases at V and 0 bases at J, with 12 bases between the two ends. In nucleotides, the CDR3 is TGTGCCAGCAGCCCTACAGGTATCTCCTACAATGAGCAGTTCTTC. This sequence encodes CASSPTGISYNEQFF.

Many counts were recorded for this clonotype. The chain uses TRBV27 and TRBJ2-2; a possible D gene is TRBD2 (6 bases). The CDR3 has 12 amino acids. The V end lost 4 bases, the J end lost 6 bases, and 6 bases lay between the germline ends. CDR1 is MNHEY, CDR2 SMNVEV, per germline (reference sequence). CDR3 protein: CASSWGAGELFF. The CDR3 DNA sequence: TGTGCCAGCAGTTGGGGGGCCGGGGAGCTGTTTTTT.

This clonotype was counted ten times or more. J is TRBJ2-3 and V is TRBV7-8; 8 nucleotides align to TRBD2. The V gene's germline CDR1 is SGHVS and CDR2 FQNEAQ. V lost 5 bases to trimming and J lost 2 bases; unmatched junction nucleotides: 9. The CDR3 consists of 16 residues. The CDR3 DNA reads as TGTGCCAGCAGCCCCCGGGATAGCGGGGCCACAGATACGCAGTATTTT. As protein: CASSPRDSGATDTQYF. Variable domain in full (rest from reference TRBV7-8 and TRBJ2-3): GAGVSQSPRYKVAKRGQDVALRCDPISGHVSLFWYQQALGQGPEFLTYFQNEAQLDKSGLPSDRFFAERPEGSVSTLKIQRTQQEDSAVYLCASSPRDSGATDTQYFGPGTRLTVL.

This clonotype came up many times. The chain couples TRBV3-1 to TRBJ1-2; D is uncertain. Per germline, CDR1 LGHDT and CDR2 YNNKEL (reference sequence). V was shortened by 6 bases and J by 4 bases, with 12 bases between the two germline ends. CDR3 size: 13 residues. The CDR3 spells CASRDRALYGYTF. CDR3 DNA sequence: TGTGCCAGCAGGGACCGGGCCCTCTATGGCTACACCTTC.

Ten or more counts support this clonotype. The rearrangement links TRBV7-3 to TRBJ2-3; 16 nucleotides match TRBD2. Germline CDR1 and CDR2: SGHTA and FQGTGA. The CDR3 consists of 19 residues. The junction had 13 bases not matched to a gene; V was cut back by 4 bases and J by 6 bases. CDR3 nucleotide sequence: TGTGCCAGCAGCTCGCCGGGACTAGCGGGAGGGCCGAATTGGGATACGCAGTATTTT. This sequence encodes CASSSPGLAGGPNWDTQYF.

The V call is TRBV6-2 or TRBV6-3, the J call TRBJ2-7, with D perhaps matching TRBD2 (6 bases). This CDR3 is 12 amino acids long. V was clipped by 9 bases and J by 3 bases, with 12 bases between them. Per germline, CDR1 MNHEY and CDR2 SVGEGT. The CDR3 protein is CASASEYYEQYF. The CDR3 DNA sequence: TGTGCCAGTGCTAGCGAATACTACGAGCAGTACTTC.

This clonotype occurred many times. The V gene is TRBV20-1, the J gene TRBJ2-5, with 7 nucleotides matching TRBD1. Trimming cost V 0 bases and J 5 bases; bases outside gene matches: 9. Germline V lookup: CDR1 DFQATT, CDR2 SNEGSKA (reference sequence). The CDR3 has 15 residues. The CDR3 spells CSARDHRGWDETQYF. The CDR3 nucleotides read TGCAGTGCTAGAGATCACAGGGGCTGGGATGAGACCCAGTACTTC.

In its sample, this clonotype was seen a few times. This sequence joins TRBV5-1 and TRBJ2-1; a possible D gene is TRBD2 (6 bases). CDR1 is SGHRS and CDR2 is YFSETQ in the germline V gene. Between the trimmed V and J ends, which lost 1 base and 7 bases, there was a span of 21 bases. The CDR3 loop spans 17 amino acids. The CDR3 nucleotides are TGCGCCAGCAGCTTGTCAGTTGGGCGGGGTGCATCGAATGAGCAGTTCTTC. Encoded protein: CASSLSVGRGASNEQFF.

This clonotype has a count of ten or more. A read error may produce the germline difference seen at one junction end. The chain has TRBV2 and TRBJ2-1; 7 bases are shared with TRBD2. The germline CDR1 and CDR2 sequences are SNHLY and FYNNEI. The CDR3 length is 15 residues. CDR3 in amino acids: CASSEAGSAYNEQFF. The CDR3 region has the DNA TGTGCCAGCAGCGAAGCGGGAAGCGCCTACAATGAGCAGTTCTTC.

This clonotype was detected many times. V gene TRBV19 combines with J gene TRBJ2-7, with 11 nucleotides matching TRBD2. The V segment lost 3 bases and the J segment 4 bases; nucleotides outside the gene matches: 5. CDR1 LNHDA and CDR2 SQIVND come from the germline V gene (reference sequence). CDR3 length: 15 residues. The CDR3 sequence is CASSMGLAAHYEQYF. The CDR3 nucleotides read TGTGCCAGTAGTATGGGACTAGCGGCACATTACGAGCAGTACTTC.

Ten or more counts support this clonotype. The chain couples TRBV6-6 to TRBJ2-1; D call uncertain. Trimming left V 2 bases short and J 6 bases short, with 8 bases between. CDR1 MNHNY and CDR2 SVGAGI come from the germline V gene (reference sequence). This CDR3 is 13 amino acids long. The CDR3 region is CASSYPSPNEQFF. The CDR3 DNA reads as TGTGCCAGCAGTTACCCCAGTCCCAATGAGCAGTTCTTC.

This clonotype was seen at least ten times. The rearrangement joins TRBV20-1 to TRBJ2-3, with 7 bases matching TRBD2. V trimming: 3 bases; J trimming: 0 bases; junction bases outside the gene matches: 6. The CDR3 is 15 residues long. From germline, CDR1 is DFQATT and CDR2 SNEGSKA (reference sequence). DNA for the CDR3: TGCAGTGCTAGCCCGGGAGGTTCTAGCACAGATACGCAGTATTTT. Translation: CSASPGGSSTDTQYF.

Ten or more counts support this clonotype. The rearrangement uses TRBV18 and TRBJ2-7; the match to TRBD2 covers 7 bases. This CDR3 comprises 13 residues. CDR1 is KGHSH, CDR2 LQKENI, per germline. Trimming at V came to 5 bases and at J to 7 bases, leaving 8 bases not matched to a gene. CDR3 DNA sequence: TGTGCCAGCTCAGGACTAGAGGCGGGGGAGCAGTACTTC. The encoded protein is CASSGLEAGEQYF.

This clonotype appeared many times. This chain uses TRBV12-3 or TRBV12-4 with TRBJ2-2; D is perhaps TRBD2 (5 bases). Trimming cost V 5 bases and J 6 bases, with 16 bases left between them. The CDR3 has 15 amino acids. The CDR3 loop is CASSLTLAVPGELFF. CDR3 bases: TGTGCCAGCAGTCTAACGCTAGCAGTACCCGGGGAGCTGTTTTTT.

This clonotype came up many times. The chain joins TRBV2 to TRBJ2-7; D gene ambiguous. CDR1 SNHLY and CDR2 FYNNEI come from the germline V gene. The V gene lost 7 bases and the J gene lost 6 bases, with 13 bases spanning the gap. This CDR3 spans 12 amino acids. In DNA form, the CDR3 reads TGTGCCAGCAACCTCGACATGGGCGAGCAGTACTTC. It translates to CASNLDMGEQYF.

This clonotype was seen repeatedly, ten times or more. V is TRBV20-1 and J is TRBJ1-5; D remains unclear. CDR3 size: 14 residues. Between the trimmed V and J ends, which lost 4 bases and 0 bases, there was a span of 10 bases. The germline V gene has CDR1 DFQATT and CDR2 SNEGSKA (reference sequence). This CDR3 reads CSAIYRDSNQPQHF. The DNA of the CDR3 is TGCAGTGCTATATACAGAGATAGCAATCAGCCCCAGCATTTT.